This is a list of T cell receptor beta chains from one sample in a study of control samples from healthy donors and cancer patients. Clones were read by immunoSEQ multiplex PCR, and TCRdb kept only the in-frame ones, dropping some. The profile shows 46,000 or so clones, 93% of them singletons. Specimen: PBMCs. The source of these receptors is a woman aged 45 to 65 with head and neck cancer. Each CDR3 is given with its conserved first and last residue.

V	J	CDR3
TRBV5-5	TRBJ2-7	CASSLQGGERSSYEQYF
TRBV29-1	TRBJ2-3	CSVEIGASGALRDTQYF
TRBV19	TRBJ2-3	CASSMGLAALTDTQYF
TRBV7-9	TRBJ2-5	CASSSPPGQLQETQYF
TRBV7-2	TRBJ2-1	CASSTGLAGGSSYNEQFF
TRBV7-2	TRBJ2-7	CASSFTGYNEQYF
TRBV25-1	TRBJ1-1	CASSTLNRGNTEAFF
TRBV6-5	TRBJ2-5	CASSYRQGGETQYF
TRBV6-5	TRBJ2-2	CASRGQGMAGELFF
TRBV5-4	TRBJ1-1	CASSSTGGAEAFF
TRBV5-5	TRBJ2-7	CASTPGAGAIYEQYF
TRBV30	TRBJ1-2	CAWSVLWGTPINGYTF
TRBV11-3	TRBJ2-7	CASSPRGQTYEQYF
TRBV28	TRBJ2-7	CASSFKGGLGEQYF
TRBV30	TRBJ1-1	CAWSLGESEAFF
TRBV7-2	TRBJ1-5	CASTIDIGSSNQPQHF
TRBV14	TRBJ1-2	CASSVVVNYGYTF
TRBV30	TRBJ2-3	CAWSVRLAGADTQYF
TRBV18	TRBJ2-1	CASSPGQSNEQFF
TRBV25-1	TRBJ1-3	CASSGKGPGGGNTIYF
TRBV29-1	TRBJ1-1	CSARQDMNTEAFF
TRBV6-5	TRBJ1-3	CASSPGPSSGNTIYF
TRBV27	TRBJ2-2	CASSPTRGKNTGELFF
TRBV2	TRBJ2-1	CASNKGLSSYNEQFF
TRBV30	TRBJ2-5	CAWSGTAVGETQYF
TRBV12-5	TRBJ1-1	CASGPPRGLNTEAFF
TRBV7-2	TRBJ1-1	CASSLGKGRRTEAFF
TRBV2	TRBJ1-2	CASSEAADRSGNGYTF
TRBV5-1	TRBJ2-1	CASSLETPTGEQFF
TRBV28	TRBJ2-5	CASSSPLGGQETQYF
TRBV19	TRBJ1-3	CASSIPGRGNTIYF
TRBV5-4	TRBJ1-3	CASSLDSRTGNTIYF
TRBV15	TRBJ2-7	CATSREASGREQYF
TRBV4-1	TRBJ1-5	CASSQEVSGIHSNQPQHF
TRBV6-6	TRBJ1-3	CASRSDRVPGNTIYF
TRBV5-1	TRBJ1-1	CASSLGHLNTEAFF
TRBV30	TRBJ1-1	CAWSEQNTEAFF
TRBV27	TRBJ2-7	CASSPRARQGNPYEQYF
TRBV7-2	TRBJ1-1	CASSPPLGQGAKNTEAFF
TRBV4-3	TRBJ2-1	CASSQDGGTGGEQFF
TRBV3-1/TRBV3-2	TRBJ1-1	CASSQTDRATEAFF
TRBV2	TRBJ2-7	CASSDYEQYF
TRBV13	TRBJ2-7	CASSFRQGISYEQYF
TRBV15	TRBJ1-1	CATSRDQGGTEAFF
TRBV7-3	TRBJ2-3	CASSLTGGGAGGTDTQYF
TRBV20-1	TRBJ2-7	CSATDPPWAYF
TRBV6-6	TRBJ2-7	CASSTGYWEGDEQYF
TRBV27	TRBJ1-5	CASSLGSLSNQPQHF
TRBV7-2	TRBJ2-7	CASSLEGLAREQYF
TRBV3-1/TRBV3-2	TRBJ1-5	CASSQRTGNQPQHF
TRBV11-2	TRBJ2-7	CASSGDYSSYEQYF